This TCR beta chain was observed in a study of CD8 T cells in ankylosing spondylitis. The study, taken as a whole, reports: For ankylosing spondylitis blood, a TCR beta motif of seven to nine highly homologous variants appeared characteristic.

Comment on this clonotype: As yet, its antigen is unknown.

The CDR3 is made up of 15 amino acids. TCRdb called the 5' RACE reads again in MiXCR, with one record for every CDR3 protein. In the table there are 130,000 or so distinct CDR3 sequences, about an eighth of which are singletons. This sequence originates from a female donor with ankylosing spondylitis or in good health (not recorded which). Sequencing was performed on blood, either unsorted or a sorted T cell fraction (not recorded which). This chain connects TRBV21-1 to TRBJ2-7. TRBV21-1 is flagged as a pseudogene. The CDR3 protein is CASTHRAKWAYEQYF. The CDR3 bases are TGTGCCAGCACGCACAGGGCTAAGTGGGCCTACGAGCAGTACTTC.